The subject of this entry is one TCR beta chain. No cognate antigen has been identified for it. Per-base quality was not reported, and no clone a single base away is much larger than it. The time point label of this sample denotes: baseline before first vaccination. Samples from vaccinated people were obtained from the UK trials COV001 and COV002, which included a single-blind randomized controlled phase 2/3 trial of AZD1222 (ChAdOx1 nCoV-19) in healthy adults. Trial participant PBMC samples were collected at day 0 and day 28 after the second dose for TCRbeta chain sequencing. This record comes from a study of T cell responses to AZD1222 COVID-19 vaccine (dated by TCRdb to the early 2020s). Study-level background: AZD1222 recipients whose second dose came at about 4 weeks and those whose second dose came at about 12 weeks were combined into one group, since spike-specific TCR depth and breadth did not differ between the two schedules. Enrollment into the trials was organized by age into subgroups of 18-55, 56-69 and 70-plus years, and those subgroups contained approximately 160, 26 and 62 TCR-sequenced participants, respectively. A total of 230 to 250 trial participants underwent TCR sequencing, of whom around 200 received two doses of AZD1222 and about 25 received two doses of the MenACWY control vaccine.

The CDR3 regions of human TCRbeta chains were analyzed by immunosequencing. From the authors' description of their analysis: Repertoire TCRs were checked for matches against a reference library of SARS-CoV-2-specific TCRs that had been generated using the MIRA antigen-specificity platform. Breadth was defined as the fraction of unique TCRs that were SARS-CoV-2-associated. Depth was defined as the fraction of total T cells that were SARS-CoV-2-associated. Each spike-specific TCR was assigned to its reactive spike region and to a CD4 or CD8 class using the MIRA data. Log10-transformed breadth and depth values were compared by one-way ANOVA with Sidak's multiple comparisons tests. The source is immuneACCESS, and TCRdb retained only in-frame sequences with V and J called. Part of the clones is not carried over; for the studies checked, unresolved V genes explain less than half of this, and the remainder is unexplained. V and J calls and clone size are as listed in that table; D and trimming were resolved from the DNA. This sample is represented by some 150,000 clones; 92% of them were singletons. Under 4% of the sample goes to the ten largest clones.

General findings and caveats noted by the study authors: CD4 TCRs associated with the vaccine covered the entire spike protein, and the dominant responses were in regions 160-218 and 743-854. In the small 56-69-year group, the increase in depth fell short of significance, most likely because of low power. Reportedly, almost half of the unique spike-specific TCRs recognized epitopes lying outside the regions that are mutated in the B.1.351 and B.1.1.7 variants. Participants were mostly white British, with more females than males. The authors suggested clonal diversity may have been underestimated. Conclusions about previously exposed vaccinees are limited because only a handful of AZD1222 recipients were SARS-CoV-2 seropositive at baseline. A significant rise in spike-specific TCR breadth and depth was observed after two AZD1222 doses relative to day 0 and relative to MenACWY recipients. No day 14 peak-response samples were available, so repertoires were characterized only after the peak T cell response.

V loses 4 bases at its end and J loses 5 bases; junction bases beyond the gene matches: 7. Sequences LGHDT (CDR1) and YNNKEL (CDR2) are obtained from the germline V gene (reference sequence). The CDR3 contains 15 residues, cysteine and phenylalanine counted. Only CDR3 DNA remains: 45 bases, in frame from the first base. The V gene is TRBV3-1 (or the pseudogene TRBV3-2) and the J gene is TRBJ2-7; 11 middle bases align to TRBD1. This receptor was obtained from an adult in good health. The material sequenced was peripheral blood, taken on day 0 of AZD1222 vaccination. The CDR3 loop reads CASSPPGQGVDEQYF. The DNA is TGTGCCAGCAGCCCTCCGGGACAGGGGGTAGACGAGCAGTACTTC.